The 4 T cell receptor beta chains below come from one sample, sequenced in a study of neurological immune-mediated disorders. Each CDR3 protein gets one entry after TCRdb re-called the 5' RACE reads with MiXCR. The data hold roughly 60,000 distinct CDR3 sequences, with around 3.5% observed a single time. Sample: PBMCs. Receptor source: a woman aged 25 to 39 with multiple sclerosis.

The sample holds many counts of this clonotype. CDR3 sequence reads: CASSLDPSSQTYF. The CDR3 DNA sequence: TGTGCCAGCAGTTTAGATCCGTCCAGCCAGACGTACTTC. The J gene is TRBJ2-4, the V gene TRBV12-3 or TRBV12-4, with D uncertain. The CDR3 length is 13 residues. The V and J ends lost 1 base and 15 bases respectively, with 16 bases between them.

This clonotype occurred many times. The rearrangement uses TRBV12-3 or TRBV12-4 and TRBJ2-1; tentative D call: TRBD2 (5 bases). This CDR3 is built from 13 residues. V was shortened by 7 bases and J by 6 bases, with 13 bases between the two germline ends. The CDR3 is CASTADWSNEQFF. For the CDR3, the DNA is TGTGCCAGCACCGCGGACTGGAGCAATGAGCAGTTCTTC.

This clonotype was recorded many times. CDR3 region: CASSPRGDTGELFF. As DNA, the CDR3 is TGTGCCAGCAGCCCGAGGGGCGACACCGGGGAGCTGTTTTTT. The rearrangement links TRBV7-6 to TRBJ2-2; either TRBD1 or TRBD2 may supply D (5 bases each). The CDR3 is made up of 14 amino acids. The V end lost 5 bases, the J end lost 3 bases, and 10 bases lay between the germline ends. Germline V gene sequence: CDR1 SGHVS, CDR2 FNYEAQ.

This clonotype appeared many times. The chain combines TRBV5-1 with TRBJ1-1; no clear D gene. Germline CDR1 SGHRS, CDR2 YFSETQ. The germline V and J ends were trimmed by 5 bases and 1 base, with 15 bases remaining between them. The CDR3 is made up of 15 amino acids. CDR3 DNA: TGCGCCAGCAGAACTACCGGGCGGCCGAACACTGAAGCTTTCTTT. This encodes CASRTTGRPNTEAFF.